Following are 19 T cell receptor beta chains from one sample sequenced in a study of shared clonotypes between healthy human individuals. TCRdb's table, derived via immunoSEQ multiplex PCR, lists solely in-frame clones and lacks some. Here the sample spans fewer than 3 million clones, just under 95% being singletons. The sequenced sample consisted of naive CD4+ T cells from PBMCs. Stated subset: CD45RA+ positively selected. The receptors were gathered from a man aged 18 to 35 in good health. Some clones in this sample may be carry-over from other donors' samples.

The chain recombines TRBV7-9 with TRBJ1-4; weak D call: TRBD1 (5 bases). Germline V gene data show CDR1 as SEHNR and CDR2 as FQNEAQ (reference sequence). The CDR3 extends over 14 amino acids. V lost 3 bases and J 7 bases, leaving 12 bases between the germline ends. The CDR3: CASSFTQGPEKLFF. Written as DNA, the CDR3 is TGTGCCAGCAGCTTTACGCAGGGCCCTGAAAAACTGTTTTTT.

CDR3 protein: CASSLGLAGVFDEQFF. DNA of the CDR3: TGCGCCAGCAGCTTGGGACTAGCGGGAGTTTTCGATGAGCAGTTCTTC. The gene calls are TRBV5-1 and TRBJ2-1; TRBD2 aligns across 12 bases. V trimming: 0 bases; J trimming: 8 bases; junction bases outside the gene matches: 6. Germline V gene lookup returns CDR1 SGHRS and CDR2 YFSETQ. This CDR3 spans 16 amino acids. Based on the CDR3 plus reference TRBV5-1 and TRBJ2-1, the full variable domain is KAGVTQTPRYLIKTRGQQVTLSCSPISGHRSVSWYQQTPGQGLQFLFEYFSETQRNKGNFPGRFSGRQFSNSRSEMNVSTLELGDSALYLCASSLGLAGVFDEQFFGPGTRLTVL.

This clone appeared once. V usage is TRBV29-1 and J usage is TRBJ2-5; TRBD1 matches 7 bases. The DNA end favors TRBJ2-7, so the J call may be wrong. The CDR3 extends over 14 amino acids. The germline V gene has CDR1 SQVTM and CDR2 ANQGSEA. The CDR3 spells CSVEAWTGSYEQYF. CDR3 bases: TGCAGCGTTGAGGCTTGGACAGGCTCCTACGAGCAGTACTTC.

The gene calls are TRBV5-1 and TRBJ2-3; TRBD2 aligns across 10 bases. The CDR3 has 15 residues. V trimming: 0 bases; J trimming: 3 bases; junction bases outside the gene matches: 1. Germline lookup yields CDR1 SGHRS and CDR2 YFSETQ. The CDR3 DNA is TGCGCCAGCAGCTTGGGTAGCGGGAGGACAGATACGCAGTATTTT. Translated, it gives CASSLGSGRTDTQYF.

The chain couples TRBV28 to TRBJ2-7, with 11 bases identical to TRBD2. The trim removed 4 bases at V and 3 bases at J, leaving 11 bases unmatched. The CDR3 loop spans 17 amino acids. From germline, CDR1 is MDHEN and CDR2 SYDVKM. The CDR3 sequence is CASSSSGLAGGIYEQYF. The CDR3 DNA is TGTGCCAGCAGTTCCTCGGGGTTAGCGGGAGGGATCTACGAGCAGTACTTC.

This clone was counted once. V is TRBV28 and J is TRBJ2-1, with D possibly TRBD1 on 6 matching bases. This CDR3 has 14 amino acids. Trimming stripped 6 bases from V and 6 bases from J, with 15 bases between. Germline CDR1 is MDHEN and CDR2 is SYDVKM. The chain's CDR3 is CASRPPGQGNEQFF. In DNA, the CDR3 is TGTGCCAGCAGACCGCCGGGACAAGGCAATGAGCAGTTCTTC.

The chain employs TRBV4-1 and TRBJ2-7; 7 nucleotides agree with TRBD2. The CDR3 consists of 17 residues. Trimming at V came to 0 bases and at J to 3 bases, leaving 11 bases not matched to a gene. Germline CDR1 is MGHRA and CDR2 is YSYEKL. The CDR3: CASSQENRPAGYYEQYF. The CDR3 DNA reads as TGCGCCAGCAGCCAAGAAAACCGCCCAGCGGGATACTACGAGCAGTACTTC.

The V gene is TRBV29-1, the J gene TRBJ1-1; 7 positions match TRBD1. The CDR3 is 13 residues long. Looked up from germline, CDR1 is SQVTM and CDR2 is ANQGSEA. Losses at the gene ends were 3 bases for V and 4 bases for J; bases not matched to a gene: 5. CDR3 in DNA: TGCAGCGTTGAGGTGACAGGGATCACTGAAGCTTTCTTT. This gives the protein CSVEVTGITEAFF.

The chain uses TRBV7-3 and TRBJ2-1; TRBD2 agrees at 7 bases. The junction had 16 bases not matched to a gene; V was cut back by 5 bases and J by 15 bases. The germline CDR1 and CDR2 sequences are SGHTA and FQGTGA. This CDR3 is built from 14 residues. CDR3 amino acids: CASSPNPTSLDPFF. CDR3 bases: TGTGCCAGCAGCCCGAATCCGACTAGCCTAGATCCGTTCTTC.

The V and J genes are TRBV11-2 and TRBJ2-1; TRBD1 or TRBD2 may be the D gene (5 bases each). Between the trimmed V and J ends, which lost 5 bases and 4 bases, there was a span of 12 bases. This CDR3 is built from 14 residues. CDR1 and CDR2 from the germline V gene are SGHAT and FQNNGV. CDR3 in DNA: TGTGCCAGCAGCATTCGTGGGGGTTACAATGAGCAGTTCTTC. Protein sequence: CASSIRGGYNEQFF.

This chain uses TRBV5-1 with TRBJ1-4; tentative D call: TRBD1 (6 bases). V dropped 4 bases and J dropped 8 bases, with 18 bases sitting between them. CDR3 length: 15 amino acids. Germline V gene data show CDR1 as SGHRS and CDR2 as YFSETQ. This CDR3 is CASSPTAGAPEKLFF. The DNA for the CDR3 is TGCGCCAGCAGCCCAACTGCGGGGGCGCCCGAAAAACTGTTTTTT. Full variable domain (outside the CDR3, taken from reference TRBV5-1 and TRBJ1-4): KAGVTQTPRYLIKTRGQQVTLSCSPISGHRSVSWYQQTPGQGLQFLFEYFSETQRNKGNFPGRFSGRQFSNSRSEMNVSTLELGDSALYLCASSPTAGAPEKLFFGSGTQLSVL.

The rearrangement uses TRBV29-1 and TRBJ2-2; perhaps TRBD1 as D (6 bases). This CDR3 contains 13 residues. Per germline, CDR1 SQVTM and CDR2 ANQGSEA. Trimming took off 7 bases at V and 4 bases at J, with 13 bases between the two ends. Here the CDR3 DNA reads TGCAGCGGGCGACGGGACACCACCGGGGAGCTGTTTTTT. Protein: CSGRRDTTGELFF.

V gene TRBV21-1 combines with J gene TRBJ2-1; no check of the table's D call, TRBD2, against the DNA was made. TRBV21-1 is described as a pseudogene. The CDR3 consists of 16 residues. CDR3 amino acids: CASSKEASSGFCEQFF. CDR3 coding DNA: TGTGCCAGCAGCAAAGAGGCTAGCTCGGGGTTTTGCGAGCAGTTCTTC.

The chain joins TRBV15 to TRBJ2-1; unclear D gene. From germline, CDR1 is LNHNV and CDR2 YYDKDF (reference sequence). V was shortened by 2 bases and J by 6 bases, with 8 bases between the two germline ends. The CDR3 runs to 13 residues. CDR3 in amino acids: CATSRYFPNEQFF. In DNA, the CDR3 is TGTGCCACCAGCAGATACTTTCCCAATGAGCAGTTCTTC.

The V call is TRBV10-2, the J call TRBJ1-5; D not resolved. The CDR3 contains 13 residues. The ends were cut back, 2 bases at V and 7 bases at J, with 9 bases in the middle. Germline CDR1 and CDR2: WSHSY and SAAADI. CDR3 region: CASSEGVGQPQHF. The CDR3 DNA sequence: TGCGCCAGCAGTGAGGGGGTTGGGCAGCCCCAGCATTTT.

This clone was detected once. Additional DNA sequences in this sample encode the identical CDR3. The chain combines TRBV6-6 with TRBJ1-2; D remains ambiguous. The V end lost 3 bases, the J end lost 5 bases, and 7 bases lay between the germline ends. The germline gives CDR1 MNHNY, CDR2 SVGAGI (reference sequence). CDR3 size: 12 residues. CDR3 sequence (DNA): TGTGCCAGCAGTTATCCAGATTATGGCTACACCTTC. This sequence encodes CASSYPDYGYTF.

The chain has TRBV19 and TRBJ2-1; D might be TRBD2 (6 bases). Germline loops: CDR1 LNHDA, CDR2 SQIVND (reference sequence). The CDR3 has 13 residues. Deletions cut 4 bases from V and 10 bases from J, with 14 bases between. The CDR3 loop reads CASSRSSVREQFF. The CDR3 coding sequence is TGTGCCAGTAGTAGATCTAGCGTTAGGGAGCAGTTCTTC.

Here the CDR3 DNA reads TGTGCCAGCAGCGTAGGGGTTCAGGGAGAGACTGAAGCTTTCTTT. Translation: CASSVGVQGETEAFF. This chain uses TRBV9 with TRBJ1-1; D is possibly TRBD1 (5 bases). This CDR3 region has 15 residues. The ends were cut back, 0 bases at V and 5 bases at J, with 14 bases in the middle. Germline V CDR1 and CDR2: SGDLS, YYNGEE.

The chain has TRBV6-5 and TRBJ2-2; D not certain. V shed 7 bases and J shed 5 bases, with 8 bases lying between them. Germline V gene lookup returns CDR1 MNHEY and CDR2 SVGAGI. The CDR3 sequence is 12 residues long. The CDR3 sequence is CASTEITGELFF. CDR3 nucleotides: TGTGCCAGCACCGAAATTACCGGGGAGCTGTTTTTT.